This T cell receptor beta chain was profiled in a study of response to subunit inactivated influenza vaccine. Findings and caveats of the study: Researchers suggested that each seasonal influenza vaccination recruits few new T cells.

V was pared by 4 bases and J by 3 bases, with 5 bases of the junction left unmatched. The CDR3 totals 15 residues. Germline V gene data show CDR1 as LGHDT and CDR2 as YNNKEL (reference sequence). TCRdb processed the RT-PCR reads anew with MiXCR; each CDR3 protein has one entry. The sample lists about 540,000 distinct CDR3 sequences, less than 15% occurring once. About this clonotype itself: Its antigen is as yet unknown.

The chain couples TRBV3-1 to TRBJ2-3; 9 bases are a match to TRBD1. The specimen comprised PBMCs from blood, sampled approximately 12 days after vaccination. This sequence originates from a man aged 50 to 60 who received an inactivated influenza vaccine. For the CDR3, the DNA is TGTGCCAGCAGCCCGGGGACAGGGTGGACAGATACGCAGTATTTT. Its protein is CASSPGTGWTDTQYF.